One and the same sample provided the 14 T cell receptor beta chains below, sequenced in a study of patients and donors after allogeneic stem cell transplantation. TCRdb re-derived calls from the RT-PCR reads in MiXCR, one entry per CDR3 protein. This table holds some 200,000 distinct CDR3 sequences, more than 35% found once. Sequenced material: blood, either unsorted or a sorted T cell fraction (not recorded which). These TCRs come from a human donor who was either an allogeneic HSCT recipient or a stem cell or donor lymphocyte infusion donor (not recorded which). It is not recorded whose cells these are; they may come from a transplant donor.

The CDR3 DNA sequence: TGTGCCAGCAGCTTATCGGGAGGTAGATACAATGAGCAGTTCTTC. Translating gives CASSLSGGRYNEQFF. This chain joins TRBV7-2 and TRBJ2-1; 7 bases are shared with TRBD2. Per germline, CDR1 SGHTA and CDR2 FQGNSA. Losses at the gene ends were 2 bases for V and 4 bases for J; bases not matched to a gene: 5. The CDR3 has 15 amino acids.

The J gene is TRBJ2-1, the V gene TRBV7-9, with D tentatively TRBD1 or TRBD2 (6 bases each). CDR1 SEHNR and CDR2 FQNEAQ come from the germline V gene (reference sequence). This CDR3 is 16 amino acids long. V dropped 6 bases and J dropped 0 bases, with 15 bases sitting between them. As DNA, the CDR3 is TGTGCCAGCAGTCGAGGGGGGACAAACTCCTACAATGAGCAGTTCTTC. Residues: CASSRGGTNSYNEQFF.

The chain couples TRBV7-2 to TRBJ1-2; 8 bases are shared with TRBD1. This CDR3 is built from 15 residues. V was clipped by 1 base and J by 4 bases; unmatched bases: 5. Germline CDR1 is SGHTA and CDR2 is FQGNSA. CDR3 nucleotide sequence: TGTGCCAGCAGCTTAGACAGGGGGTTAACCTATGGCTACACCTTC. This encodes CASSLDRGLTYGYTF.

This clonotype was seen just once. The chain joins TRBV18 to TRBJ2-7; D not resolved. Germline CDR1 and CDR2: KGHSH and LQKENI. The V gene lost 3 bases and the J gene lost 5 bases, with 23 bases spanning the gap. The CDR3 totals 17 residues. The CDR3 DNA follows: TGTGCCAGCTCACCCATCCGAACTTGGCTTGGGTTACACGAGCAGTACTTC. It translates to CASSPIRTWLGLHEQYF.

This rearrangement joins TRBV5-1 to TRBJ1-5; D perhaps matches TRBD1 (5 bases). The CDR3 runs 14 residues. From germline, CDR1 is SGHRS and CDR2 YFSETQ. The ends were cut back, 4 bases at V and 3 bases at J, with 11 bases in the middle. CDR3 amino acids: CASSPGTDNQPQHF. The CDR3 DNA sequence: TGCGCCAGCAGCCCTGGGACGGACAATCAGCCCCAGCATTTT.

This CDR3 is CASSLRFSYEQYF. In DNA form, the CDR3 reads TGCGCCAGCAGCTTGCGATTCTCCTACGAGCAGTACTTC. This chain links TRBV5-1 with TRBJ2-7; D gene uncertain. CDR3 length: 13 residues. Germline V gene lookup returns CDR1 SGHRS and CDR2 YFSETQ. The ends were cut back, 1 base at V and 0 bases at J, with 5 bases in the middle.

The gene calls are TRBV5-1 and TRBJ2-1, with TRBD1 matching over 9 bases. The J segment lost 6 bases and the V segment lost 4 bases, leaving 11 bases of the junction unmatched. Per germline, CDR1 SGHRS and CDR2 YFSETQ. CDR3 length equals 16 residues. DNA for the CDR3: TGCGCCAGCAGCCCCCACCCCGGGACAGGGTTCAATGAGCAGTTCTTC. It yields the protein CASSPHPGTGFNEQFF.

This chain uses TRBV5-1 with TRBJ1-2; a weak D match, TRBD1 (6 bases). The length of the CDR3 is 13 residues. V was trimmed by 5 bases and J by 5 bases, leaving 13 bases between them. Germline values: CDR1 SGHRS, CDR2 YFSETQ. The CDR3 loop reads CASRPDSDYGYTF. Written as DNA, the CDR3 is TGCGCCAGCAGGCCGGACAGCGATTATGGCTACACCTTC.

The chain recombines TRBV6-2 or TRBV6-3 with TRBJ2-3; 8 nucleotides match TRBD2. CDR1 MNHEY and CDR2 SVGEGT come from the germline V gene. V was clipped by 7 bases and J by 6 bases; unmatched bases: 12. This CDR3 comprises 15 residues. The CDR3, as DNA: TGTGCCAGCAAGTTGGAAGCGGGAGACGAGGATACGCAGTATTTT. This encodes CASKLEAGDEDTQYF.

This clonotype was detected many times. V and J are TRBV5-1 and TRBJ2-1, with a weak D call TRBD2 (6 bases). The length of the CDR3 is 15 residues. The germline gives CDR1 SGHRS, CDR2 YFSETQ. V was trimmed by 0 bases and J by 4 bases, leaving 11 bases between them. The CDR3 DNA is TGCGCCAGCAGCTTGGCTACGGCGGGATACAATGAGCAGTTCTTC. It is translated as CASSLATAGYNEQFF.

This CDR3 reads CASSPGQGVSPLHF. DNA of the CDR3: TGTGCCAGCAGCCCGGGACAGGGTGTTTCACCCCTCCACTTT. V gene TRBV7-2 combines with J gene TRBJ1-6; 9 bases align to TRBD1. Germline CDR1 reads SGHTA; CDR2 reads FQGNSA. V dropped 5 bases and J dropped 9; count of bases not matched to a gene: 5. This CDR3 has 14 amino acids.

The genes are TRBV12-3 or TRBV12-4 and TRBJ1-6; 10 nucleotides line up with TRBD1. This CDR3 spans 14 amino acids. V was pared by 5 bases and J by 10 bases, with 5 bases of the junction left unmatched. CDR3 loop: CASSRQGAGSPLHF. The DNA of the CDR3 is TGTGCCAGCAGTCGACAGGGGGCCGGGTCACCCCTCCACTTT.

The table lists this clonotype with a few counts. The rearrangement uses TRBV27 and TRBJ1-5, with 11 positions matching TRBD1. The CDR3 contains 15 residues. Germline assignment: CDR1 MNHEY and CDR2 SMNVEV (reference sequence). V lost 4 bases, J lost 6 bases, and 5 bases stayed unmatched. CDR3 bases: TGTGCCAGCAGTTCCGGACAGGGGGCGAGTCAGCCCCAGCATTTT. Amino acids: CASSSGQGASQPQHF.

V gene TRBV19 combines with J gene TRBJ1-1; no clear D. There are 13 residues in the CDR3. V shed 5 bases and J shed 8 bases, with 15 bases lying between them. CDR1 and CDR2 (germline): LNHDA, SQIVND (reference sequence). CDR3 in amino acids: CASSLIRAQEAFF. In nucleotides, the CDR3 is TGTGCCAGTAGTCTTATAAGGGCCCAGGAAGCTTTCTTT.